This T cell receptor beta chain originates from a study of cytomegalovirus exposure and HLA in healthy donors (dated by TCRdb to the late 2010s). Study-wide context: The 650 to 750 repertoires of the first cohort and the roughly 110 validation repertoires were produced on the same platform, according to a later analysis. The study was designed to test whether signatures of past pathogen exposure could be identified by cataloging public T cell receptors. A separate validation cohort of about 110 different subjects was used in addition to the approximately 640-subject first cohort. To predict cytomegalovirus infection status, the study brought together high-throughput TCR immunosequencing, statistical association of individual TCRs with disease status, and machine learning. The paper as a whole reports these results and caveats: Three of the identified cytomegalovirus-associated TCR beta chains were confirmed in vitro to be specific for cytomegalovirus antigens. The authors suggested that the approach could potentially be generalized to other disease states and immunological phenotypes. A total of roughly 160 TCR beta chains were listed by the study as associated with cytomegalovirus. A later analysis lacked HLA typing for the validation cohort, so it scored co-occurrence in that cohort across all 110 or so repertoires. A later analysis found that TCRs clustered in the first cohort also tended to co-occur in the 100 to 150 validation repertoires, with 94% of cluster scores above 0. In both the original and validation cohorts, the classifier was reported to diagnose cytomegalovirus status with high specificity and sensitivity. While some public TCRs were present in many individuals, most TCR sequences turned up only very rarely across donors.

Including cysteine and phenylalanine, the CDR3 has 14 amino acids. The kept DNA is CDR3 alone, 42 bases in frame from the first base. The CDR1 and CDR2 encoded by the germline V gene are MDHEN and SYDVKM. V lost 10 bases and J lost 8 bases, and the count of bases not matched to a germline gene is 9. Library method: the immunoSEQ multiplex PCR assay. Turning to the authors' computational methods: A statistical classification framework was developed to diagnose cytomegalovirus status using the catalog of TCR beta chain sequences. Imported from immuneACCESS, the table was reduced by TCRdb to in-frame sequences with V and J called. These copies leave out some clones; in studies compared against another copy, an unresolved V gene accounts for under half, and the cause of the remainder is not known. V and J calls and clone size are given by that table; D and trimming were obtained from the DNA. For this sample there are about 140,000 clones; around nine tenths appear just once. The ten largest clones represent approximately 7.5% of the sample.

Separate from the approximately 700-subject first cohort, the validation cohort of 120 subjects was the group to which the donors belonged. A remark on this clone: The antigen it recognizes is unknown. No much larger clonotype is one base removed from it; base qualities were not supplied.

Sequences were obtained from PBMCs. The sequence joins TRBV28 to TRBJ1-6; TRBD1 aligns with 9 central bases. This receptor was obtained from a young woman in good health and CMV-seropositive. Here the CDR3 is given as CAIKGTGFYSPLHF. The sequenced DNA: TGTGCCATAAAAGGGACAGGGTTTTATTCACCCCTCCACTTT.